This T cell receptor beta chain was captured in a study of blood T cell repertoires in COVID-19. This clone was picked up one time. With 5 bases clipped from V and 7 bases from J, the junction kept 10 bases outside the gene matches. The germline gives CDR1 MNHEY, CDR2 SMNVEV (reference sequence). This CDR3 is 15 amino acids long. Here immunoSEQ multiplex PCR was the method, and the copy in TCRdb shows in-frame clones only, minus some. The sample records fewer than 25,000 clones, 86% being singletons. The chain carries TRBV27 and TRBJ1-2; 10 bases fit TRBD1. This clonotype was sampled from a woman of 80 years or more with active or convalescent COVID-19. Sequencing input: peripheral blood. As DNA, the CDR3 is TGTGCCAGCAGTCGATCCGGGACAGGGGCTTCTGGCTACACCTTC. Translation: CASSRSGTGASGYTF.